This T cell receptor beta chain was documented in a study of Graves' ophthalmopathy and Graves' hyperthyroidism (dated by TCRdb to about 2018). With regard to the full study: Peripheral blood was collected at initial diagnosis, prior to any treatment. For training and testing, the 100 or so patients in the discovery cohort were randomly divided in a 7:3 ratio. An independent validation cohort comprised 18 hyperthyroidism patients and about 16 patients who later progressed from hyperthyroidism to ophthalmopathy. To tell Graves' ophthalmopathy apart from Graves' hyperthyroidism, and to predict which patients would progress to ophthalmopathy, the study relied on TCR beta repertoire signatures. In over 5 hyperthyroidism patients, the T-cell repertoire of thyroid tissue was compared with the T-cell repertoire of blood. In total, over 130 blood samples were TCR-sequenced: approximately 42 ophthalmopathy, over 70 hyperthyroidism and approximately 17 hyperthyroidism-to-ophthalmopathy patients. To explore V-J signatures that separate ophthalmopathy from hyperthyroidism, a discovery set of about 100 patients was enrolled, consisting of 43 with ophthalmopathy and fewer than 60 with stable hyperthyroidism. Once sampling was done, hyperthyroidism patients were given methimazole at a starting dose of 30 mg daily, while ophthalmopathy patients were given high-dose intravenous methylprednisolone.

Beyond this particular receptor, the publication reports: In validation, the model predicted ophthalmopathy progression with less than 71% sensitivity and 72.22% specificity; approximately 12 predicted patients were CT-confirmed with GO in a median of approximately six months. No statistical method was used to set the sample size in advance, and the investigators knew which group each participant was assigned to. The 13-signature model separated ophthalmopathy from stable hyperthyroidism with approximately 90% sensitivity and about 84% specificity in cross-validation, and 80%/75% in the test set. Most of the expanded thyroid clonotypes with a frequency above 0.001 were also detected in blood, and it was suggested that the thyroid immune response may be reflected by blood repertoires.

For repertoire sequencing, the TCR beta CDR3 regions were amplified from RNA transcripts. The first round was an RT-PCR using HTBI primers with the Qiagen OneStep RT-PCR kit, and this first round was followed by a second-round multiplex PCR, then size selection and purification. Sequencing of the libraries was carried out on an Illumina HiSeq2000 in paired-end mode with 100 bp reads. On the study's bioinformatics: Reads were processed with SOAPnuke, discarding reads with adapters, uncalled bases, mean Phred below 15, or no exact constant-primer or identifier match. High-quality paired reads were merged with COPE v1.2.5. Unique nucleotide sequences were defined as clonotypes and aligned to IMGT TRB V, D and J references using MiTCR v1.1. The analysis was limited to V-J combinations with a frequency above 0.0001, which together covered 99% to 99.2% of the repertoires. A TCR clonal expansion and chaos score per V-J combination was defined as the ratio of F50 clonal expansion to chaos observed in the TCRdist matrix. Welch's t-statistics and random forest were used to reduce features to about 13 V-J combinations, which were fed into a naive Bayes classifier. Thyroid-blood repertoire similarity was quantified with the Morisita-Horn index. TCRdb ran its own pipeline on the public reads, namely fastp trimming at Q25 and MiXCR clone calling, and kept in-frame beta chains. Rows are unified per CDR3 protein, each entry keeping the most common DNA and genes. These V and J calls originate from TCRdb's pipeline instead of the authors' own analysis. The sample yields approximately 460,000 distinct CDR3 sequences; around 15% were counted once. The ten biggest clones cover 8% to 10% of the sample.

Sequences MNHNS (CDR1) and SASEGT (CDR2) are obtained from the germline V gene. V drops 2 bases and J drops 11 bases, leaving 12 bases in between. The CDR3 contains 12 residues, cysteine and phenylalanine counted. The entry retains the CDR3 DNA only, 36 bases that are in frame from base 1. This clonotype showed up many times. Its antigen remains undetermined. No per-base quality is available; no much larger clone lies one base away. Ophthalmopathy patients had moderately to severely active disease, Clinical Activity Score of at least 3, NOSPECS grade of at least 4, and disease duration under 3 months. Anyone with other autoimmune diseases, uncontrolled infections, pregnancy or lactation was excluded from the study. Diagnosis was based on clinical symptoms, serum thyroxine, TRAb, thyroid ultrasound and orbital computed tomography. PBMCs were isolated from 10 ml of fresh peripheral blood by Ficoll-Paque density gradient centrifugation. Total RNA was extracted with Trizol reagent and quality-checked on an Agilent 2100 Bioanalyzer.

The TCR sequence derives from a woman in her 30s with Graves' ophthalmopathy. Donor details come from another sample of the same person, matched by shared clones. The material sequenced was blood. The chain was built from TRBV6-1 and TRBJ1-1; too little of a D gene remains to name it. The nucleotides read TGTGCCAGCAGTGAAACCACGATAAGGGCTTTCTTT. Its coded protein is CASSETTIRAFF.